This TCR beta chain derives from a study of beta chain features in type 1 diabetes. Broader study findings: In patients and controls equally, PCR might favor templates that are shorter. In all four CD4+ subsets, TCRB CDR3 length was significantly, moderately reduced in type 1 diabetes.

Every donor had blood drawn once into heparin, around 120 mL on average. Concerning this clone itself: Its antigen is unknown.

The J segment lost 4 bases and the V segment lost 5 bases, leaving 10 bases of the junction unmatched. The CDR3 sequence is 17 residues long. CDR1 is SGHTA, CDR2 FQGNSA, per germline. Expressed TCRB transcripts were sequenced because the isolated RNA had all been reverse transcribed beforehand. Measured with immunoSEQ multiplex PCR; TCRdb has only the in-frame clones, and not every one. This sample has 200,000 to 250,000 clones, with around 65% found just once. The sequenced sample consisted of naive CD4+ T cells from blood. The chain employs TRBV7-2 and TRBJ2-3, with 12 bases aligning to TRBD2. The source of this sequence is a man aged 25-40 years in good health. The CDR3 loop is CASSPTASGRASDTQYF. CDR3 DNA: TGTGCCAGCAGCCCTACGGCTAGCGGGAGGGCTTCAGATACGCAGTATTTT.